This entry features one T cell receptor (beta chain) sequence. The sample belongs to a study of blood T cell repertoires in COVID-19. Study-level information: Spain, Italy and the United States supplied samples that represented acute and convalescent COVID-19. Sources were T cells, B-cell-depleted T cells, or PBMCs; the material itself was cDNA or gDNA.

Authors' processing steps: Cell counts per sample came from amplifying reference gene primers. Produced via immunoSEQ multiplex PCR; TCRdb's table is partial and in-frame only. V, J and clone size reflect that table, while D and trimming were determined from the DNA. In the table there are fewer than 200,000 clones, 70% to 85% of which are singletons. This CDR3 comprises 13 residues. Per germline, CDR1 MNHEY and CDR2 SVGAGI. Trimming removed 4 bases from V and 9 bases from J, with 15 bases in between. Sequencing used peripheral blood. The V call is TRBV6-5, the J call TRBJ1-1; D may be TRBD1 (5 bases). The source is a man in his sixties who had recovered from COVID-19. Written as DNA, the CDR3 is TGTGCCAGCAGTTTCCCTGACAGTCTAAAAGCTTTCTTT. It translates to CASSFPDSLKAFF.